These T cell receptor beta chains were read from a single sample in a study of regulatory T cells in long-lasting Graves disease. TCRdb itself ran the multiplex PCR reads through MiXCR, one entry per CDR3 protein. Among under 450,000 distinct CDR3 sequences listed, around a quarter were seen once. Source: peripheral blood mononuclear cells (PBMCs), taken when the disease was refractory, from a patient treated with antithyroid drugs. These receptors came from a female donor with Graves disease. Both conserved end residues are part of each CDR3. Fields, in order: V gene, J gene, clone size, D gene, CDR3 protein, CDR3 DNA. A D gene is named only where the DNA matches it firmly. Part of the rows lack a size; the others show once, few, many or a class for expanded clones.

>TRBV24-1|TRBJ1-5|few|NA
CATSDAPSNQPQHF
TGTGCCACCAGTGATGCGCCGAGCAATCAGCCCCAGCATTTT
>TRBV7-2|TRBJ1-1|many|NA
CASSFIPGDFEAFF
TGTGCCAGCAGCTTCATCCCGGGGGACTTCGAAGCTTTCTTT
>TRBV19|TRBJ2-2|once|TRBD1
CASRGRDRVTGELFF
TGTGCCAGTAGGGGCCGGGACAGGGTCACCGGGGAGCTGTTTTTT
>TRBV2|TRBJ1-5|many|NA
CASKYGGNQPQHF
TGTGCCAGCAAATATGGGGGGAATCAGCCCCAGCATTTT
>TRBV29-1|TRBJ1-1|NA|TRBD1
CSVEDRLQGANTKAFF
TGCAGCGTTGAAGATCGGCTACAGGGGGCTAACACTAAAGCTTTCTTT
>TRBV27|TRBJ2-7|few|TRBD1
CASSPWTGNNEQYF
TGTGCCAGCAGCCCATGGACAGGTAATAACGAGCAGTACTTC
>TRBV12-3/TRBV12-4|TRBJ2-7|many|TRBD1
CASTLGGQGSQYF
TGTGCCAGCACATTGGGCGGACAGGGTTCGCAGTACTTC
>TRBV7-2|TRBJ2-5|once|TRBD2
CASSLTGRGETQYF
TGTGCCAGCAGCTTAACCGGGAGGGGGGAGACCCAGTACTTC
>TRBV7-3|TRBJ1-1|many|NA
CASSLAGPGTEAFF
TGTGCCAGCAGCTTAGCAGGGCCTGGGACTGAAGCTTTCTTT
>TRBV28|TRBJ2-7|NA|TRBD2
CASRTSGRSYEQYF
TGTGCCAGTCGGACTAGCGGGCGTTCCTACGAGCAGTACTTC
>TRBV12-3/TRBV12-4|TRBJ2-7|NA|TRBD1
CASSLTGQGTHEQYF
TGTGCCAGCAGTTTAACTGGACAGGGGACCCACGAGCAGTACTTC
>TRBV6-1|TRBJ1-1|few|NA
CASLRVMNTEAFF
TGTGCCAGCTTACGGGTAATGAACACTGAAGCTTTCTTT
>TRBV29-1|TRBJ2-5|NA|NA
CSVDTLQETQYF
TGCAGCGTTGATACCCTACAAGAGACCCAGTACTTC
>TRBV11-2|TRBJ1-4|NA|TRBD1
CASSFTTGGNEKLFF
TGTGCCAGCAGCTTTACGACAGGGGGAAATGAAAAACTGTTTTTT
>TRBV18|TRBJ2-2|few|TRBD2
CASSSSSGRPNTGELFF
TGTGCCAGCTCATCCTCTAGCGGGAGGCCCAACACCGGGGAGCTGTTTTTT
>TRBV6-1|TRBJ2-2|many|NA
CASTMVAAANTGELFF
TGTGCCAGCACAATGGTAGCGGCCGCGAACACCGGGGAGCTGTTTTTT
>TRBV20-1|TRBJ2-2|many|TRBD1
CSAKRGGQGAWTGELFF
TGCAGTGCTAAAAGGGGGGGACAGGGGGCATGGACCGGGGAGCTGTTTTTT
>TRBV2|TRBJ2-5|many|TRBD2
CASRAGTSPGETQYF
TGTGCCAGCAGGGCCGGGACTAGCCCGGGGGAGACCCAGTACTTC
>TRBV10-3|TRBJ1-2|few|TRBD1
CAIREGQLSGYTF
TGTGCCATCAGAGAGGGACAGCTCTCGGGCTACACCTTC
>TRBV13|TRBJ2-7|few|TRBD2
CASRKTGTSRRGEQYF
TGTGCCAGCAGGAAGACTGGGACTAGCAGGCGCGGCGAGCAGTACTTC
>TRBV5-1|TRBJ1-1|many|TRBD1
CASRDRGIIITEAFF
TGCGCCAGCAGGGACAGGGGGATTATCATCACTGAAGCTTTCTTT
>TRBV5-1|TRBJ2-2|NA|NA
CASRGTPGELFF
TGCGCCAGCAGAGGGACGCCTGGGGAGCTGTTTTTT
>TRBV15|TRBJ2-2|NA|NA
CATSSHPTRWDGELFF
TGTGCCACCAGCAGTCATCCGACGAGGTGGGACGGGGAGCTGTTTTTT
>TRBV2|TRBJ1-2|many|NA
CASSEYRTAVYGYTF
TGTGCCAGCAGTGAGTATAGGACGGCTGTATATGGCTACACCTTC
>TRBV30|TRBJ2-5|NA|NA
CAWSVAVPRRETQYF
TGTGCCTGGAGTGTAGCGGTCCCCAGACGAGAGACCCAGTACTTC
>TRBV2|TRBJ2-7|many|NA
CASRWFRGPYEQYF
TGTGCCAGCAGATGGTTCAGGGGTCCCTACGAGCAGTACTTC
>TRBV3-1|TRBJ1-1|many|NA
CASSQDRSARLNTEAFF
TGTGCCAGCAGCCAAGATCGATCGGCCAGGTTGAACACTGAAGCTTTCTTT